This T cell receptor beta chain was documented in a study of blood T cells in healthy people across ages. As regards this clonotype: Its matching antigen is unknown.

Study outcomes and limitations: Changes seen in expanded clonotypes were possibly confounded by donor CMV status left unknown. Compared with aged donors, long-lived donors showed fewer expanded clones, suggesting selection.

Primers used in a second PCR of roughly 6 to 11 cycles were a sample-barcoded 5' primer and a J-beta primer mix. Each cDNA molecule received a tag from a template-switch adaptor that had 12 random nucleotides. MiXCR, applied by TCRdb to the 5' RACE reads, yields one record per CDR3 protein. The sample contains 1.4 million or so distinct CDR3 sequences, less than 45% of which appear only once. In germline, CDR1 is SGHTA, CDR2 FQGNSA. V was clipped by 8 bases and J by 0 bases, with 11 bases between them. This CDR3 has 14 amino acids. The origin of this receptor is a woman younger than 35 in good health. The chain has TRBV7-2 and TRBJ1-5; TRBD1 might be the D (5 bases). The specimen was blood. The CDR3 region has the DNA TGTGCCAGCGCTCGGGGACTTAGCAATCAGCCCCAGCATTTT. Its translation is CASARGLSNQPQHF.